This T cell receptor (beta chain) was recovered during a study of blood T cell repertoires in COVID-19. In the study overall: Sources were T cells, B-cell-depleted T cells, or PBMCs; the material itself was cDNA or gDNA.

Measured with immunoSEQ multiplex PCR; TCRdb has only the in-frame clones, and not every one. The table includes under 80,000 clones, around 74% detected once. Seattle's enrolled individuals joined amid active infection and were then monitored longitudinally. From germline, CDR1 is KGHDR and CDR2 SFDVKD. CDR3 size: 12 residues. The ends were cut back, 5 bases at V and 0 bases at J, with 3 bases in the middle. The chain is built from TRBV24-1 and TRBJ1-2, with D unclear. The source material was peripheral blood. This TCR was recovered from a man aged 60 to 75 with COVID-19, enrolled during active disease. The CDR3 DNA reads as TGTGCCACCAGTGCCACTAACTATGGCTACACCTTC. This gives the protein CATSATNYGYTF.